Reported below is one T cell receptor (beta chain). This sample stems from a study of blood T cell repertoires in COVID-19. At the level of the study: Sites across the United States, Italy and Spain contributed samples from acute and convalescent COVID-19. Nucleic acid was either cDNA or gDNA, and it came from T cells, B-cell-depleted T cells, or PBMCs.

Authors' data handling: For nucleated cells, counts were estimated from reference gene primer amplification. The data were produced by immunoSEQ multiplex PCR, yet TCRdb's version contains in-frame clones alone and is incomplete. That table is the source of V, J and clone size, and D and trimming were worked out from the DNA. The table records roughly 230,000 clones, roughly 91% of them present only once. Patients at the Seattle site were enrolled during active infection and followed longitudinally. CDR1 and CDR2 (germline): SGHKS, YYEKEE (reference sequence). V shed 1 base and J shed 6 bases, with 8 bases lying between them. The CDR3 loop spans 13 amino acids.

Sequencing input: peripheral blood. V and J are TRBV5-5 and TRBJ1-5; D call uncertain. The clonotype comes from a man aged 25 to 45 with COVID-19, enrolled during active disease. The chain's CDR3 is CASSLSRGQPQHF. The CDR3 DNA is TGTGCCAGCAGCTTGTCGCGGGGTCAGCCCCAGCATTTT.